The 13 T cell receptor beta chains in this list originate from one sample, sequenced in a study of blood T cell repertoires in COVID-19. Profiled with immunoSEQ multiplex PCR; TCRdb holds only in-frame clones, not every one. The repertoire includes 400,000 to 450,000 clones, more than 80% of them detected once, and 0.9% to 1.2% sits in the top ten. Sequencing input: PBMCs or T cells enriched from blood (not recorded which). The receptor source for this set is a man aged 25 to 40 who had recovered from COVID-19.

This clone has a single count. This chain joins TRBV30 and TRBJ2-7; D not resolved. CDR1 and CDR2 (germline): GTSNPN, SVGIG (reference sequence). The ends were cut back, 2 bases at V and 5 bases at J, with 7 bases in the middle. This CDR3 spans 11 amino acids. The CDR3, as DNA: TGTGCCTGGAGTCTGGGCGACGAGCAGTACTTC. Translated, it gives CAWSLGDEQYF.

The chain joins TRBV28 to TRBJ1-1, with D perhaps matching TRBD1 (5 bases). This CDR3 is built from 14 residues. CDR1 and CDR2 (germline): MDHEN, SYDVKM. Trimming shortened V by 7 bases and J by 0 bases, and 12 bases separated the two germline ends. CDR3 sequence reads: CASKPGGVNTEAFF. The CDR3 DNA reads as TGTGCCAGCAAACCAGGAGGGGTGAACACTGAAGCTTTCTTT. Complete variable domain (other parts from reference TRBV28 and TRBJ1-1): DVKVTQSSRYLVKRTGEKVFLECVQDMDHENMFWYRQDPGLGLRLIYFSYDVKMKEKGDIPEGYSVSREKKERFSLILESASTNQTSMYLCASKPGGVNTEAFFGQGTRLTVV.

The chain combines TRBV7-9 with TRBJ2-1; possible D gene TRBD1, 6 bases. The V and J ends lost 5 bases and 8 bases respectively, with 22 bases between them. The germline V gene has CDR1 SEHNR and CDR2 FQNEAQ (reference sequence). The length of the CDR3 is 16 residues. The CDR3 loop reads CASSTGPPSGGHEQFF. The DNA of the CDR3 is TGTGCCAGCAGCACGGGACCTCCGTCTGGGGGCCATGAGCAGTTCTTC.

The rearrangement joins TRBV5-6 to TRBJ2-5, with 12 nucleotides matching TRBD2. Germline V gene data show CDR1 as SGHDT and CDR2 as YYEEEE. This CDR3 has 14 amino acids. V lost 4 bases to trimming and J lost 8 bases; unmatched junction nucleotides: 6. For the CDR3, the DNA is TGTGCCAGCAGCCTCCGACTAGCGGGAGCAACCCAGTACTTC. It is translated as CASSLRLAGATQYF.

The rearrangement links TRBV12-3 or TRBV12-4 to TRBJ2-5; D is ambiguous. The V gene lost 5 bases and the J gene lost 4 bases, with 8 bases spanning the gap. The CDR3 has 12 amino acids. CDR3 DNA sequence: TGTGCCAGCAGTCCTCTAGGAGAGACCCAGTACTTC. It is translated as CASSPLGETQYF.

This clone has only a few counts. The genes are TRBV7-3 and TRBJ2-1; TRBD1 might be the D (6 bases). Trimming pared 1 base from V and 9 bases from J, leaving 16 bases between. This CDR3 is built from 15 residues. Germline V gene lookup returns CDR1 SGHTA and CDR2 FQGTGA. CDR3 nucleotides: TGTGCCAGCAGCTTAAATGTGGTGGGGGCGGGTGAGCAGTTCTTC. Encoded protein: CASSLNVVGAGEQFF.

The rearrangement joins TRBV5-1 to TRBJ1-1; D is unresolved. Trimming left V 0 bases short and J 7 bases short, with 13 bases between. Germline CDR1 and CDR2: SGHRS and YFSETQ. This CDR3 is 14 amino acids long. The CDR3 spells CASSLDVRTNEAFF. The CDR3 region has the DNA TGCGCCAGCAGCTTGGATGTCCGAACTAATGAAGCTTTCTTT.

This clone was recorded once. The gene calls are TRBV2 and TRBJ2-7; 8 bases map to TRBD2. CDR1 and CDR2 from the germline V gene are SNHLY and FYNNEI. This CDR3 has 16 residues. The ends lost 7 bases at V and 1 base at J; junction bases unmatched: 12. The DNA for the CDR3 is TGTGCCAGCACTCCCGGTGGGGCTAGCGGGTCCTACGAGCAGTACTTC. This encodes CASTPGGASGSYEQYF.

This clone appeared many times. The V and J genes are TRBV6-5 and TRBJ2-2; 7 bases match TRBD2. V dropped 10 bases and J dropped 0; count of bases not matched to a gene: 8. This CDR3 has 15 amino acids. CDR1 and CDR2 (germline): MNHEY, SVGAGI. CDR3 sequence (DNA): TGTGCCACCCTTAGCGGGTTCACGAACACCGGGGAGCTGTTTTTT. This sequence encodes CATLSGFTNTGELFF.

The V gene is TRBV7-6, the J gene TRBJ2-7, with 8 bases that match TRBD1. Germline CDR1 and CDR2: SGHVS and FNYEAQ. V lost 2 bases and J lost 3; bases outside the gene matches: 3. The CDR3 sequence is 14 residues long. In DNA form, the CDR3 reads TGTGCCAGCAGCTTACCGGGACAGGACTACGAGCAGTACTTC. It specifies CASSLPGQDYEQYF. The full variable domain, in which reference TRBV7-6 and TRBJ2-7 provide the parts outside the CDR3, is GAGVSQSPRYKVTKRGQDVALRCDPISGHVSLYWYRQALGQGPEFLTYFNYEAQQDKSGLPNDRFSAERPEGSISTLTIQRTEQRDSAMYRCASSLPGQDYEQYFGPGTRLTVT.

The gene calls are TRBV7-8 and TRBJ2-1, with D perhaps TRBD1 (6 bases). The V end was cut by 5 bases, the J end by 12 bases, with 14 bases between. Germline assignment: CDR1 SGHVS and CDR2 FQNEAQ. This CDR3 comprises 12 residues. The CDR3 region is CASSPLGAGQFF. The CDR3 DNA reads TGTGCCAGCAGCCCTCTGGGGGCTGGGCAGTTCTTC. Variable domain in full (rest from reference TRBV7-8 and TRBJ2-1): GAGVSQSPRYKVAKRGQDVALRCDPISGHVSLFWYQQALGQGPEFLTYFQNEAQLDKSGLPSDRFFAERPEGSVSTLKIQRTQQEDSAVYLCASSPLGAGQFFGPGTRLTVL.

CDR3 amino acids: CSGGEPDQPQHF. The CDR3 nucleotides read TGCAGCGGGGGGGAGCCGGATCAGCCCCAGCATTTT. The chain is built from TRBV29-1 and TRBJ1-5, with D possibly being TRBD1 (5 bases). V lost 7 bases and J lost 5, with 12 bases in between. From germline, CDR1 is SQVTM and CDR2 ANQGSEA. The CDR3 loop spans 12 amino acids.

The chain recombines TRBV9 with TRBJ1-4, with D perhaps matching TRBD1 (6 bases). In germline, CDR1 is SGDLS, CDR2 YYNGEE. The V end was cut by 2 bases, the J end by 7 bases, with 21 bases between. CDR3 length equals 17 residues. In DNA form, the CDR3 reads TGTGCCAGCAGCGTGTCATCCCTTGGGGGGGCGAGTGAAAAACTGTTTTTT. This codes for CASSVSSLGGASEKLFF.